The TCR beta chain under discussion was sequenced for a study of cytomegalovirus exposure and HLA in healthy donors. Generated by immunoSEQ multiplex PCR, the TCRdb table keeps only in-frame clones and is missing some. Among about 310,000 clones listed, roughly 90% were seen once. There are a few counts of this clone. What it binds is unknown. Overall study results and limits: Associated with cytomegalovirus, according to the listing, were 150 to 200 TCR beta chains. Usually a TCR sequence was rare, but some public TCRs were found in many donors. Subsequent analysis found a tendency for first-cohort TCR clusters to co-occur within the 120 or so validation repertoires.

The CDR3 length is 13 residues. V lost 5 bases and J lost 7, with 9 bases in between. The germline V gene has CDR1 MNHEY and CDR2 SMNVEV (reference sequence). Donors came from a validation cohort of 90 to 150 subjects, distinct from the first 666-subject cohort. Sequencing used PBMCs. The chain is built from TRBV27 and TRBJ1-6; tentative D call: TRBD1 (5 bases). The TCR originated in a man younger than 45 in good health and CMV-seronegative. CDR3 in DNA: TGTGCCAGCAGTCCAGGGAGGAATTCACCCCTCCACTTT. Amino acids: CASSPGRNSPLHF.